These 32 T cell receptor beta chains came from one sample sequenced in a study of CD8 T cells in ankylosing spondylitis. Via MiXCR, TCRdb re-called the 5' RACE reads, giving one row per CDR3 protein. The table lists approximately 300,000 distinct CDR3 sequences, around 20% of them singletons, with around 7.8% in the top ten. Source material: blood, either unsorted or a sorted T cell fraction (not recorded which). The receptors were gathered from a male donor with ankylosing spondylitis or in good health (not recorded which).

In its sample, this clonotype was seen a few times. The chain has TRBV7-2 and TRBJ2-1; D unclear. CDR1 and CDR2 (germline): SGHTA, FQGNSA. Trimming took 1 base from V and 4 from J, leaving 8 bases between them. The CDR3 length is 14 residues. CDR3 protein: CASSLDSNYNEQFF. As DNA, the CDR3 is TGTGCCAGCAGCTTAGACAGCAATTACAATGAGCAGTTCTTC.

This clonotype was detected only a few times. The gene calls are TRBV20-1 and TRBJ2-3; D possibly corresponds to TRBD2 (7 bases). CDR1 is DFQATT and CDR2 is SNEGSKA in the germline V gene (reference sequence). There are 15 residues in the CDR3. Trimming removed 5 bases from V and 0 bases from J, with 15 bases in between. The CDR3 region has the DNA TGCAGTGCTGAAACGCGGGGGCACAGCACAGATACGCAGTATTTT. Its protein is CSAETRGHSTDTQYF.

This clonotype was observed a few times. The chain has TRBV5-1 and TRBJ2-1, with 10 nucleotides matching TRBD1. This CDR3 region has 14 residues. Germline V gives CDR1 SGHRS, CDR2 YFSETQ. With V trimmed by 9 bases and J by 5 bases, 8 bases remained unmatched. This chain's CDR3 is CATARQGADNEQFF. The CDR3 nucleotides are TGCGCCACGGCAAGACAGGGGGCAGACAATGAGCAGTTCTTC.

The V call is TRBV30, the J call TRBJ1-5; D remains ambiguous. The CDR3 runs to 15 residues. Trimming removed 0 bases from V and 1 base from J, with 10 bases in between. CDR1 is GTSNPN and CDR2 is SVGIG in the germline V gene (reference sequence). The CDR3 region is CAWSVDNGSNQPQHF. In nucleotides, the CDR3 is TGTGCCTGGAGTGTAGACAACGGGAGCAATCAGCCCCAGCATTTT.

The chain has TRBV5-1 and TRBJ2-1, with a possible D match to TRBD2 (5 bases). Trimming shortened V by 9 bases and J by 2 bases, and 24 bases separated the two germline ends. Germline V gives CDR1 SGHRS, CDR2 YFSETQ. The length of the CDR3 is 17 residues. The CDR3 sequence: CATGGSAESLPYNEQFF. The CDR3 DNA is TGCGCCACCGGAGGTAGCGCGGAGAGCCTTCCCTACAATGAGCAGTTCTTC.

This clonotype was seen a handful of times. This rearrangement joins TRBV7-9 to TRBJ2-5; maybe TRBD1 (5 bases). Germline loops: CDR1 SEHNR, CDR2 FQNEAQ (reference sequence). V was trimmed by 7 bases and J by 6 bases, leaving 12 bases between them. This CDR3 contains 12 residues. CDR3 region: CASTQAGQTQYF. The CDR3 region has the DNA TGTGCCAGCACACAGGCTGGCCAGACCCAGTACTTC.

This sequence joins TRBV27 and TRBJ2-7; D is unresolved. V lost 3 bases to trimming and J lost 6 bases, with 12 bases between them. There are 13 residues in the CDR3. Germline V lookup: CDR1 MNHEY, CDR2 SMNVEV (reference sequence). DNA of the CDR3: TGTGCCAGCAGTTTTTCCCCCCTGGCCGAGCAGTACGTC. Translating it yields CASSFSPLAEQYV.

This clonotype has more than one count but fewer than ten. This chain joins TRBV7-8 and TRBJ2-6; the match to TRBD1 covers 7 bases. This CDR3 comprises 18 residues. From germline, CDR1 is SGHVS and CDR2 FQNEAQ. V shed 6 bases and J 4 bases; nucleotides not matched to a gene: 15. The CDR3 loop is CASRQIPGQPRGANVLTF. CDR3 nucleotide sequence: TGTGCCAGCAGACAGATCCCGGGACAGCCGCGAGGGGCCAACGTCCTGACTTTC.

This clonotype was detected a few times. V usage is TRBV20-1 and J usage is TRBJ2-1; 7 nucleotides align to TRBD2. Germline-derived CDR1 and CDR2 are DFQATT and SNEGSKA (reference sequence). This CDR3 region has 16 residues. J gave up 3 bases and V 0 bases, and 8 bases lay outside the gene matches. This CDR3 reads CSARDWEGVHYNEQFF. The CDR3 nucleotides read TGCAGTGCTAGAGATTGGGAGGGAGTCCACTACAATGAGCAGTTCTTC.

This clonotype was detected only a few times. The chain combines TRBV21-1 with TRBJ1-1. TRBV21-1 is listed as a pseudogene. This CDR3 has 12 residues. The CDR3 coding sequence is TGTGCCAGCATGATCGTGAACACTGAAGCTTTCTTT. Encoded protein: CASMIVNTEAFF.

The rearrangement uses TRBV5-1 and TRBJ2-3; D unresolved. CDR3 length: 13 amino acids. V was cut by 2 bases and J by 2 bases, with 6 bases left in between. Per germline, CDR1 SGHRS and CDR2 YFSETQ. CDR3 sequence: CASSFQTTDTQYF. CDR3 sequence (DNA): TGCGCCAGCAGCTTCCAAACCACAGATACGCAGTATTTT.

This clonotype has at least ten counts. The J gene is TRBJ2-3, the V gene TRBV20-1, with D hard to call. Germline V lookup: CDR1 DFQATT, CDR2 SNEGSKA (reference sequence). The CDR3 spans 12 residues. Trimming took 3 bases from V and 1 from J, leaving 5 bases between them. CDR3 nucleotides: TGCAGTGCTAGGTCGGGCACAGATACGCAGTATTTT. The encoded protein is CSARSGTDTQYF.

The V call is TRBV28, the J call TRBJ1-3, with a possible D match to TRBD1 (6 bases). In germline, CDR1 is MDHEN, CDR2 SYDVKM. V shed 4 bases and J shed 4 bases, with 14 bases lying between them. The CDR3 spans 15 residues. The CDR3 coding sequence is TGTGCCAGCAGTTCCCCGACAGGTCCGGGAAACACCATATATTTT. It translates to CASSSPTGPGNTIYF.

The J gene is TRBJ2-5, the V gene TRBV12-3 or TRBV12-4, with D unresolved. The germline V and J ends were trimmed by 5 bases and 0 bases, with 7 bases remaining between them. The CDR3 sequence is 13 residues long. DNA of the CDR3: TGTGCCAGCAGTCAGAGGAACCAAGAGACCCAGTACTTC. Amino acid sequence: CASSQRNQETQYF.

The rearrangement joins TRBV5-6 to TRBJ2-7; TRBD2 might be the D (6 bases). From germline, CDR1 is SGHDT and CDR2 YYEEEE. The CDR3 runs to 12 residues. Trimming took off 2 bases at V and 6 bases at J, with 9 bases between the two ends. The CDR3 loop is CASSFWGGEQYV. The CDR3 DNA is TGTGCCAGCAGCTTTTGGGGAGGCGAGCAGTACGTC.

This clonotype was seen once. V gene TRBV4-1 combines with J gene TRBJ2-2; possibly TRBD1 for D (6 bases). The CDR3 loop spans 17 amino acids. The germline V and J ends were trimmed by 0 bases and 4 bases, with 15 bases remaining between them. Germline lookup yields CDR1 MGHRA and CDR2 YSYEKL. The DNA for the CDR3 is TGCGCCAGCAGCCAAGATTGGGCCAGGGGCGCCACCGGGGAGCTGTTTTTT. It yields the protein CASSQDWARGATGELFF.

The chain recombines TRBV28 with TRBJ2-1; TRBD2 aligns across 9 bases. V shed 2 bases and J 7 bases; nucleotides not matched to a gene: 6. Germline CDR1 MDHEN, CDR2 SYDVKM. This CDR3 has 15 amino acids. In DNA, the CDR3 is TGTGCCAGCAGTTTAGTGACTAGCGGCATAAATGAGCAGTTCTTC. The encoded protein is CASSLVTSGINEQFF.

This clonotype appeared many times. The chain uses TRBV3-1 and TRBJ1-5; D remains unclear. Trimming cost V 1 base and J 0 bases, with 10 bases left between them. The germline V gene encodes CDR1 LGHDT and CDR2 YNNKEL (reference sequence). The CDR3 sequence is 16 residues long. CDR3 DNA: TGTGCCAGCAGCCAAGCTGATGGGTATAGCAATCAGCCCCAGCATTTT. Translation gives CASSQADGYSNQPQHF. Using reference TRBV3-1 and TRBJ1-5 for the parts outside the CDR3, the full variable domain is DTAVSQTPKYLVTQMGNDKSIKCEQNLGHDTMYWYKQDSKKFLKIMFSYNNKELIINETVPNRFSPKSPDKAHLNLHINSLELGDSAVYFCASSQADGYSNQPQHFGDGTRLSIL.

The rearrangement links TRBV15 to TRBJ2-4; either TRBD1 or TRBD2 may fit D (5 bases each). CDR3 length: 15 amino acids. V lost 0 bases to trimming and J lost 8 bases, with 14 bases between them. Germline V lookup: CDR1 LNHNV, CDR2 YYDKDF (reference sequence). The CDR3 bases are TGTGCCACCAGCAGAGATGAGGCAGGGAGCGACATTCAGTACTTC. This translates into CATSRDEAGSDIQYF. Filled out from reference TRBV15 and TRBJ2-4, the complete variable domain reads DAMVIQNPRYQVTQFGKPVTLSCSQTLNHNVMYWYQQKSSQAPKLLFHYYDKDFNNEADTPDNFQSRRPNTSFCFLDIRSPGLGDTAMYLCATSRDEAGSDIQYFGAGTRLSVL.

The sample holds a few counts of this clonotype. The J gene is TRBJ2-3, the V gene TRBV7-3; 8 bases agree with TRBD2. The CDR3 totals 16 residues. The V segment lost 5 bases and the J segment 4 bases; nucleotides outside the gene matches: 11. The germline V gene encodes CDR1 SGHTA and CDR2 FQGTGA. The CDR3 reads CASSRIAGSGADTQYF. The CDR3 DNA reads as TGTGCCAGCAGCCGTATAGCGGGAAGTGGCGCAGATACGCAGTATTTT.

Many counts were recorded for this clonotype. The DNA for the CDR3 is TGCAGTGCTCCGAGGGGGGCAAATCAGCCCCAGCATTTT. Protein sequence: CSAPRGANQPQHF. The V call is TRBV20-1, the J call TRBJ1-5; maybe TRBD1 (6 bases). The V gene's germline CDR1 is DFQATT and CDR2 SNEGSKA (reference sequence). This CDR3 has 13 amino acids. The V end was cut by 5 bases, the J end by 4 bases, with 12 bases between.

The V and J genes are TRBV20-1 and TRBJ2-1; maybe TRBD2 (5 bases). Germline V gene lookup returns CDR1 DFQATT and CDR2 SNEGSKA (reference sequence). There are 14 residues in the CDR3. Trimming shortened V by 6 bases and J by 0 bases, and 12 bases separated the two germline ends. As DNA, the CDR3 is TGCAGTGCCCCGTTGGGGAGCTCCTACAATGAGCAGTTCTTC. This encodes CSAPLGSSYNEQFF.

This sequence joins TRBV11-2 and TRBJ2-2, with 10 bases identical to TRBD2. This CDR3 spans 17 amino acids. V shed 2 bases and J 5 bases; nucleotides not matched to a gene: 8. Germline loops: CDR1 SGHAT, CDR2 FQNNGV. The CDR3 DNA sequence: TGTGCCAGCAGCTTATTCAGCGGGGGGGCCAGAACCGGGGAGCTGTTTTTT. It codes for CASSLFSGGARTGELFF.

This clonotype was seen more than once but under ten times. The gene calls are TRBV12-3 or TRBV12-4 and TRBJ2-5; D uncertain. The V gene lost 3 bases and the J gene lost 4 bases, with 6 bases spanning the gap. This CDR3 spans 12 amino acids. The CDR3 coding sequence is TGTGCCAGCAGTTTCCACCGAGAGACCCAGTACTTC. Protein: CASSFHRETQYF.

This clonotype showed up just a few times. The V call is TRBV12-3 or TRBV12-4, the J call TRBJ2-7; D ambiguous. The CDR3 is 12 amino acids. V lost 3 bases, J lost 0 bases, and 3 bases lay in between. The DNA of the CDR3 is TGTGCCAGCAGTTTCGCCTCCTACGAGCAGTACGTC. It translates to CASSFASYEQYV.

This clonotype came up once. This could be a read error, since a much larger clone is one nucleotide away. The CDR3 nucleotides read TGCAGTGCTAGTCGGCAGCCGAACACCGGGGAGCTGTTTTTT. Amino acids: CSASRQPNTGELFF. The V and J genes are TRBV20-1 and TRBJ2-2; D call uncertain. CDR1 is DFQATT, CDR2 SNEGSKA, per germline (reference sequence). The CDR3 runs 14 residues. V was cut by 3 bases and J by 0 bases, with 8 bases left in between.

The genes are TRBV7-8 and TRBJ2-3, with a possible D match to TRBD2 (6 bases). The CDR3 contains 14 residues. Looked up from germline, CDR1 is SGHVS and CDR2 is FQNEAQ. Trimming left V 4 bases short and J 0 bases short, with 8 bases between. CDR3 coding DNA: TGTGCCAGCAGCTGGGGGACTAGCACAGATACGCAGTATTTT. Its translation is CASSWGTSTDTQYF. Full variable domain (rest looked up from reference TRBV7-8 and TRBJ2-3): GAGVSQSPRYKVAKRGQDVALRCDPISGHVSLFWYQQALGQGPEFLTYFQNEAQLDKSGLPSDRFFAERPEGSVSTLKIQRTQQEDSAVYLCASSWGTSTDTQYFGPGTRLTVL.

The rearrangement links TRBV29-1 to TRBJ2-3; D call uncertain. The germline V and J ends were trimmed by 5 bases and 0 bases, with 9 bases remaining between them. This CDR3 is 13 amino acids long. Germline lookup yields CDR1 SQVTM and CDR2 ANQGSEA. CDR3 residues: CSVSPPSTDTQYF. The CDR3 nucleotides are TGCAGCGTTTCTCCCCCTAGCACAGATACGCAGTATTTT.

This clonotype was observed a few times. The J gene is TRBJ1-2, the V gene TRBV7-8; a possible D gene is TRBD1 (5 bases). Trimming took off 0 bases at V and 6 bases at J, with 11 bases between the two ends. CDR1 and CDR2 (germline): SGHVS, FQNEAQ. This CDR3 has 14 residues. DNA of the CDR3: TGTGCCAGCAGCTTAGCGGTGGCAGGGAATGGCTACACCTTC. Residues: CASSLAVAGNGYTF.

Written as DNA, the CDR3 is TGTGCCATCAGTACTAGCTCCAATGAGCAGTTCTTC. As protein: CAISTSSNEQFF. The rearrangement uses TRBV10-3 and TRBJ2-1, with a tentative D call TRBD2 (6 bases). Germline V lookup: CDR1 ENHRY, CDR2 SYGVKD. The CDR3 contains 12 residues. Trimming removed 5 bases from V and 6 bases from J, with 8 bases in between.

V gene TRBV10-3 combines with J gene TRBJ2-1, with 7 nucleotides matching TRBD1. From germline, CDR1 is ENHRY and CDR2 SYGVKD. This CDR3 contains 12 residues. Trimming took 4 bases from V and 15 from J; bases not matched to a gene: 9. DNA of the CDR3: TGTGCCATCAGTGGGGGACAGACGAGCATGTTCTTC. Translated, it gives CAISGGQTSMFF.

The chain joins TRBV24-1 to TRBJ2-1; 8 nucleotides match TRBD1. This CDR3 region has 17 residues. Trimming at V came to 0 bases and at J to 1 base, leaving 4 bases not matched to a gene. Germline CDR1 is KGHDR and CDR2 is SFDVKD. This CDR3 is CATSDLHGDRSYNEQFF. The CDR3 DNA reads as TGTGCCACCAGTGATTTGCATGGGGACAGGTCCTACAATGAGCAGTTCTTC.